Each of the 16 T cell receptor beta chains below was sequenced from the same sample in a study of naive and memory T cell subsets. Findings and caveats of the study: Possibly reflecting memory cells re-expressing CD45RA, a few larger clonotypes occurred in naive repertoires, especially CD8.

Both TRBC1 and TRBC2 were covered by a beta constant-region primer of two equimolar oligonucleotides. The ligated cDNA underwent four PCR rounds using SP2 and nested alpha and beta constant-region primers. TCRdb ran MiXCR on the UMI-ligation and nested PCR reads and lists one entry per CDR3 protein. The sample records 85,000 to 130,000 distinct CDR3 sequences, approximately 15% being singletons. The antigens for these receptors are not known. Material for sequencing was naive CD8+ T cells from blood. The receptors derive from a human donor in good health.

The rearrangement links TRBV7-3 to TRBJ2-1; TRBD1 matches at 7 bases. CDR3 length equals 13 residues. The germline V gene has CDR1 SGHTA and CDR2 FQGTGA. The V and J ends lost 1 base and 8 bases, in that order; junction bases with no gene match: 2. The CDR3 sequence is CASSLIGGDEQFF. The CDR3 coding sequence is TGTGCCAGCAGCTTAATAGGGGGCGATGAGCAGTTCTTC.

This chain uses TRBV27 with TRBJ1-2; TRBD1 aligns across 8 bases. Germline V CDR1 and CDR2: MNHEY, SMNVEV (reference sequence). The CDR3 totals 14 residues. V was clipped by 8 bases and J by 4 bases; unmatched bases: 9. For the CDR3, the DNA is TGTGCCAGCGCAATTGGACAGGGAACCTATGGCTACACCTTC. Its translation: CASAIGQGTYGYTF.

This clonotype was seen a few times. The rearrangement joins TRBV6-2 or TRBV6-3 to TRBJ1-1; D uncertain. The CDR3 covers 13 residues. V was trimmed by 0 bases and J by 8 bases, leaving 10 bases between them. CDR1 is MNHEY and CDR2 is SVGEGT in the germline V gene. Here the CDR3 reads CASSYSTRKEAFF. The CDR3 DNA reads TGTGCCAGCAGTTACTCTACTCGTAAGGAAGCTTTCTTT.

This clonotype was seen repeatedly, ten times or more. This rearrangement joins TRBV29-1 to TRBJ2-1, with unresolved D. The CDR3 totals 10 residues. Trimming removed 3 bases from V and 7 bases from J, with 4 bases in between. Germline V gene lookup returns CDR1 SQVTM and CDR2 ANQGSEA. The CDR3 DNA is TGCAGCGTTGAGGTGAATGAGCAGTTCTTC. Residues: CSVEVNEQFF.

The gene calls are TRBV4-3 and TRBJ1-1; 10 bases agree with TRBD1. The CDR3 is made up of 19 amino acids. Losses at the gene ends were 0 bases for V and 0 bases for J; bases not matched to a gene: 10. Germline assignment: CDR1 LGHNA and CDR2 YSLEER. The CDR3 protein is CASSQDGGGQGRMNTEAFF. The CDR3 bases are TGCGCCAGCAGCCAAGATGGTGGGGGACAGGGGAGGATGAACACTGAAGCTTTCTTT.

This clonotype was recorded once. The chain has TRBV4-3 and TRBJ2-1; no reliable D call. Between the trimmed V and J ends, which lost 0 bases and 12 bases, there was a span of 9 bases. Germline lookup yields CDR1 LGHNA and CDR2 YSLEER. CDR3 length: 12 residues. CDR3: CASSQETGLQFF. The CDR3, as DNA: TGCGCCAGCAGCCAAGAAACTGGATTGCAGTTCTTC.

This clonotype was picked up many times. This sequence joins TRBV29-1 and TRBJ2-7, with a weak D call TRBD2 (6 bases). The V and J ends lost 4 bases and 2 bases respectively, with 18 bases between them. Germline V gene data show CDR1 as SQVTM and CDR2 as ANQGSEA. The CDR3 spans 15 residues. This CDR3 is CSVVGPARGAYEQYF. CDR3 in DNA: TGCAGCGTTGTGGGCCCCGCCCGCGGGGCCTACGAGCAGTACTTC.

This clonotype was seen ten or more times. This chain links TRBV11-1 with TRBJ1-1, with TRBD1 matching 7 bases. This CDR3 comprises 13 residues. Germline V gene sequence: CDR1 SGHAT, CDR2 FQDESV (reference sequence). V was clipped by 2 bases and J by 5 bases; unmatched bases: 2. The CDR3 region is CASSLSRGTEAFF. CDR3 DNA: TGTGCCAGCAGCTTAAGCAGGGGGACTGAAGCTTTCTTT. The full variable domain, rest sourced from reference TRBV11-1 and TRBJ1-1, is EAEVAQSPRYKITEKSQAVAFWCDPISGHATLYWYRQILGQGPELLVQFQDESVVDDSQLPKDRFSAERLKGVDSTLKIQPAELGDSAMYLCASSLSRGTEAFFGQGTRLTVV.

This clonotype occurred many times. V usage is TRBV6-5 and J usage is TRBJ2-7; perhaps TRBD1 as D (6 bases). Trimming pared 2 bases from V and 3 bases from J, leaving 8 bases between. Germline-derived CDR1 and CDR2 are MNHEY and SVGAGI. This CDR3 is 13 amino acids long. CDR3 sequence reads: CASSYGRGYEQYF. CDR3 DNA: TGTGCCAGCAGTTACGGCAGGGGCTACGAGCAGTACTTC.

This chain uses TRBV9 with TRBJ2-3, with a weak D call TRBD2 (8 bases). The germline gives CDR1 SGDLS, CDR2 YYNGEE. V was pared by 3 bases and J by 2 bases, with 25 bases between. The CDR3 runs 19 residues. The CDR3 nucleotides are TGTGCCAGCAGCGGCTCACAGGGGTCGGGACTAGTTTACACAGATACGCAGTATTTT. This sequence encodes CASSGSQGSGLVYTDTQYF.

The chain combines TRBV5-1 with TRBJ2-3, with D perhaps matching TRBD1 (5 bases). Germline CDR1 SGHRS, CDR2 YFSETQ. The CDR3 loop spans 14 amino acids. V was cut by 3 bases and J by 2 bases, with 10 bases left in between. This chain's CDR3 is CASSWQQDTDTQYF. CDR3 DNA sequence: TGCGCCAGCAGCTGGCAACAGGACACAGATACGCAGTATTTT.

This clonotype has more than one count but fewer than ten. The gene calls are TRBV4-3 and TRBJ2-7, with TRBD2 identical over 7 bases. Germline V gives CDR1 LGHNA, CDR2 YSLEER. The CDR3 totals 14 residues. V lost 0 bases to trimming and J lost 3 bases; unmatched junction nucleotides: 2. The CDR3 nucleotides are TGCGCCAGCAGCCAAGAGCGGGAGCACTACGAGCAGTACTTC. Residues: CASSQEREHYEQYF.

This clonotype was detected many times. The V and J genes are TRBV7-9 and TRBJ1-2; D remains ambiguous. The CDR3 has 14 residues. Germline V lookup: CDR1 SEHNR, CDR2 FQNEAQ (reference sequence). V was pared by 1 base and J by 7 bases, with 13 bases between. The CDR3 region has the DNA TGTGCCAGCAGCTTAGGTTTTAATATCGGTGGCTACACCTTC. Translated, it gives CASSLGFNIGGYTF.

This clonotype was counted a few times. The rearrangement uses TRBV4-1 and TRBJ1-2; D might be TRBD1 (5 bases). The CDR3 covers 15 residues. Trimming took off 3 bases at V and 4 bases at J, with 15 bases between the two ends. Germline lookup yields CDR1 MGHRA and CDR2 YSYEKL. CDR3 loop: CASSQIADSLYGYTF. The CDR3, as DNA: TGCGCCAGCAGCCAGATCGCTGACAGCCTCTATGGCTACACCTTC.

This clonotype has more than one count but fewer than ten. The V gene is TRBV12-3 or TRBV12-4, the J gene TRBJ2-1; 11 bases are a match to TRBD2. V was clipped by 5 bases and J by 4 bases; unmatched bases: 7. The CDR3 is 16 residues long. CDR3 loop: CASSHSGRADYNEQFF. CDR3 nucleotide sequence: TGTGCCAGCAGTCATAGCGGGAGGGCCGATTACAATGAGCAGTTCTTC.

This clonotype was recorded at least ten times. The rearrangement uses TRBV7-9 and TRBJ1-1; a weak D match, TRBD1 (5 bases). Germline loops: CDR1 SEHNR, CDR2 FQNEAQ (reference sequence). This CDR3 is 13 amino acids long. Between the trimmed V and J ends, which lost 5 bases and 12 bases, there was a span of 19 bases. The CDR3 DNA reads TGTGCCAGCAGCATACCCGGGACTGACCAACCTTTCTTT. This encodes CASSIPGTDQPFF. Looking up the rest from reference TRBV7-9 and TRBJ1-1 gives the full variable domain: DTGVSQNPRHKITKRGQNVTFRCDPISEHNRLYWYRQTLGQGPEFLTYFQNEAQLEKSRLLSDRFSAERPKGSFSTLEIQRTEQGDSAMYLCASSIPGTDQPFFGQGTRLTVV.